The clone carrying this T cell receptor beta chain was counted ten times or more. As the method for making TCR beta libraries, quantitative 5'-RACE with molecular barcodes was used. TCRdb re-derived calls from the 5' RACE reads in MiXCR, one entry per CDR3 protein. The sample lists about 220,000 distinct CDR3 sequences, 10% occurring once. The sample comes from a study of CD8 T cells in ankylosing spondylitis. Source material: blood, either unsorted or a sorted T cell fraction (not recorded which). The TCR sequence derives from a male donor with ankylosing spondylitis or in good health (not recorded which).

DNA for the CDR3: TGCAGTGCCACGAACCCGACAGAGAACTATGGCTACACCTTC. This sequence encodes CSATNPTENYGYTF. The V gene is TRBV20-1, the J gene TRBJ1-2; tentative D call: TRBD1 (5 bases). Trimming removed 6 bases at V and 2 bases at J, with 16 bases between. CDR1 is DFQATT and CDR2 is SNEGSKA in the germline V gene (reference sequence). The CDR3 consists of 14 residues.